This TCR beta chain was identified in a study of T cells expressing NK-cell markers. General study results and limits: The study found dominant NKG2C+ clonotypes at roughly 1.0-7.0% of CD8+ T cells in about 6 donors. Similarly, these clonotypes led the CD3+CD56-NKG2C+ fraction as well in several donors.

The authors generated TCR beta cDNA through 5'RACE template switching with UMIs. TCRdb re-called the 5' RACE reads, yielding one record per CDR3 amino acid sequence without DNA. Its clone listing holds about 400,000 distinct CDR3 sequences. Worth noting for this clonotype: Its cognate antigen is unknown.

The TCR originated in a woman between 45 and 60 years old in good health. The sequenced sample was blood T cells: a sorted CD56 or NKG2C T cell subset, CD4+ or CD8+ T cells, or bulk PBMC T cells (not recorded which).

The CDR3 sequence is CASSSGRSQFF. The V and J genes are TRBV12-3 or TRBV12-4 and TRBJ2-1; TCRdb indicates TRBD2, and absent DNA this call remains unverified. The CDR3 totals 11 residues.